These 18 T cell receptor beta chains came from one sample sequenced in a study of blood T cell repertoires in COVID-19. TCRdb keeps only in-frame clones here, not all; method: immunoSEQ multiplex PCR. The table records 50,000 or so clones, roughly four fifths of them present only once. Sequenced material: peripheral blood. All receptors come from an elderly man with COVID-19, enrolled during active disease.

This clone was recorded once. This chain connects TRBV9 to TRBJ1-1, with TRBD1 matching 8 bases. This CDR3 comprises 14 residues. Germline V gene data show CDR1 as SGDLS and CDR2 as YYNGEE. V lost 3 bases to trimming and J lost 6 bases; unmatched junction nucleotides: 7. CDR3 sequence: CASSAVNRGAEAFF. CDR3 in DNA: TGTGCCAGCAGCGCCGTCAACAGGGGGGCTGAAGCTTTCTTT.

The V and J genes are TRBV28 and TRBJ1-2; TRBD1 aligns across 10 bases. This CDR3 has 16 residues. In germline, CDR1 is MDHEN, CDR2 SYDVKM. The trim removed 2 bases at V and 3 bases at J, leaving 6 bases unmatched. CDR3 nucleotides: TGTGCCAGCAGTTTAAAGAGGACAGGGGGAGACTATGGCTACACCTTC. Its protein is CASSLKRTGGDYGYTF.

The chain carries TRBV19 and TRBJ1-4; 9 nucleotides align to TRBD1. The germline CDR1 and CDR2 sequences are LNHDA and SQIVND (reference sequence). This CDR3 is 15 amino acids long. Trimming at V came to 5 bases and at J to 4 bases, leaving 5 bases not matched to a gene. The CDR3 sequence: CASSWGTGNNEKLFF. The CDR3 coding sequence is TGTGCCAGTAGTTGGGGGACAGGGAATAATGAAAAACTGTTTTTT.

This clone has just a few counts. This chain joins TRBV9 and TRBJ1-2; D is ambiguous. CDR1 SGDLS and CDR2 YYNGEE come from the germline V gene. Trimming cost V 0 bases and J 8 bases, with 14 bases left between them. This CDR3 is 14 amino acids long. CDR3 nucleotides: TGTGCCAGCAGCGTAGGTCGGAGGGCGGAGGGCTACACCTTC. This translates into CASSVGRRAEGYTF.

CDR3 in DNA: TGTGCCAGCAGACAGACCACCGGGGGGGCGGCCGATGAGCAGTTCTTC. It specifies CASRQTTGGAADEQFF. The rearrangement links TRBV4-2 to TRBJ2-1; 8 positions match TRBD2. This CDR3 has 16 residues. From germline, CDR1 is LGHNA and CDR2 YNFKEQ. V dropped 6 bases and J dropped 8; count of bases not matched to a gene: 15.

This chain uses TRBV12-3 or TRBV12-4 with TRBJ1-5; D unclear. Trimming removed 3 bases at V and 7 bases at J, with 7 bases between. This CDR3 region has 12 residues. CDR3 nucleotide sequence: TGTGCCAGCAGTTTGAGGCAGCAGCCCCAGCATTTT. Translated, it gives CASSLRQQPQHF.

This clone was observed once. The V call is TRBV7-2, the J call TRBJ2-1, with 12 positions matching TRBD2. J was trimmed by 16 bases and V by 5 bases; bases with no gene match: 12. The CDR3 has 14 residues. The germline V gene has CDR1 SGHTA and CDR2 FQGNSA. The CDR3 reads CASSPGLAGGQVFF. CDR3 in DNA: TGTGCCAGCAGCCCGGGGCTAGCGGGAGGGCAAGTCTTCTTC.

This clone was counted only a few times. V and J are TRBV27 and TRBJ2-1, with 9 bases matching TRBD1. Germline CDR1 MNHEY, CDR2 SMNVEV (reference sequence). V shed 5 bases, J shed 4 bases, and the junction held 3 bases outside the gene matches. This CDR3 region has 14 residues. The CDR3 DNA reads TGTGCCAGCAGTAGCGGGACAGGGTACAATGAGCAGTTCTTC. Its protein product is CASSSGTGYNEQFF.

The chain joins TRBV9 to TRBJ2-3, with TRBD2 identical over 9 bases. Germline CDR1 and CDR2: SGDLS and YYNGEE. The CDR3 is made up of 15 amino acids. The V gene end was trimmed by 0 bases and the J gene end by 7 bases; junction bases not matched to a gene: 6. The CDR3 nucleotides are TGTGCCAGCAGCGTAGTGGGACTAGCTGATAATACGCAGTATTTT. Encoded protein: CASSVVGLADNTQYF.

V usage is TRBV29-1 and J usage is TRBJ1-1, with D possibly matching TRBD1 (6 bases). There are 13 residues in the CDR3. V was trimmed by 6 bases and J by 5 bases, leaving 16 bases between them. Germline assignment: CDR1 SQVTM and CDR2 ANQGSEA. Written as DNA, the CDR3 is TGCAGCGTAGACGGGGGGCGTCGGACTGAAGCTTTCTTT. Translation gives CSVDGGRRTEAFF.

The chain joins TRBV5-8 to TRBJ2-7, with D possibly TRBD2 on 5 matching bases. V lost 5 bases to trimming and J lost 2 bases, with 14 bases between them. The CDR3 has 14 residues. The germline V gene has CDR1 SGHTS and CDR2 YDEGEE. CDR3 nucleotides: TGTGCCAGCAGTGCGGGCCCGGGCCCCTACGAGCAGTACTTC. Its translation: CASSAGPGPYEQYF.

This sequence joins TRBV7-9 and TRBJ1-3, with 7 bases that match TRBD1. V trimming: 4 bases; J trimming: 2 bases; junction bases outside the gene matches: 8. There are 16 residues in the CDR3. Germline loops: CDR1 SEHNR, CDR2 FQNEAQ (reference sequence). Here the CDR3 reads CASSSQKGATGNTIYF. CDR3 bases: TGTGCCAGCAGCTCTCAGAAGGGGGCGACTGGAAACACCATATATTTT.

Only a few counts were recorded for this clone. The CDR3 reads CASRPRMNTEAFF. The DNA of the CDR3 is TGTGCCAGTAGACCTAGAATGAACACTGAAGCTTTCTTT. This sequence joins TRBV19 and TRBJ1-1; the D is unclear. CDR3 size: 13 residues. Germline CDR1 and CDR2: LNHDA and SQIVND (reference sequence). V was shortened by 6 bases and J by 0 bases, with 8 bases between the two germline ends.

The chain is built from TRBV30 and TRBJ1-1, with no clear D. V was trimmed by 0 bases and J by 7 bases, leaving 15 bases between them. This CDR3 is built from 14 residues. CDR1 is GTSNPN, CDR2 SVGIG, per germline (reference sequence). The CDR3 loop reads CAWSVRMELSEAFF. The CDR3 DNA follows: TGTGCCTGGAGTGTAAGGATGGAGCTGAGTGAAGCTTTCTTT.

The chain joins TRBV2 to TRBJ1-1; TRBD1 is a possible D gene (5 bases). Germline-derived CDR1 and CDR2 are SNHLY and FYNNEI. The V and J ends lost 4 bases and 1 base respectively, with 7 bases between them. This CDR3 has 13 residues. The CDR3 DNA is TGTGCCAGCAGTGGGGGCCCGAACACTGAAGCTTTCTTT. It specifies CASSGGPNTEAFF.

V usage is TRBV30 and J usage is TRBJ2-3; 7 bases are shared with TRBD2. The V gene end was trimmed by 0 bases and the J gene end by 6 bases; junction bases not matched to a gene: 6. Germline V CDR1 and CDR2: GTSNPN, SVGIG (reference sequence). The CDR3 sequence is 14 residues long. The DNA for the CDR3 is TGTGCCTGGAGTGTAGGGGAGGGCGGCGATACGCAGTATTTT. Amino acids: CAWSVGEGGDTQYF.

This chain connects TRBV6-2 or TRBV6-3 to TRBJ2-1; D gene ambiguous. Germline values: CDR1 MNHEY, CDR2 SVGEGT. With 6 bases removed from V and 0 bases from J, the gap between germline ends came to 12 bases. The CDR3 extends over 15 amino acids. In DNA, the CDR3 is TGTGCCAGCAGCAGACTCCCGAGCTCCTACAATGAGCAGTTCTTC. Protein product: CASSRLPSSYNEQFF.

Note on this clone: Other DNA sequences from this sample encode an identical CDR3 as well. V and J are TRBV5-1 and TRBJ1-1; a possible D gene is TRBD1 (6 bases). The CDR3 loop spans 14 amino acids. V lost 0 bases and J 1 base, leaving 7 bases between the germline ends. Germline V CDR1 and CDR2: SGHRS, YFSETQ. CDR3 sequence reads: CASSLAGANTEAFF. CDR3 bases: TGCGCCAGCAGCTTGGCAGGGGCGAACACTGAAGCTTTCTTT.